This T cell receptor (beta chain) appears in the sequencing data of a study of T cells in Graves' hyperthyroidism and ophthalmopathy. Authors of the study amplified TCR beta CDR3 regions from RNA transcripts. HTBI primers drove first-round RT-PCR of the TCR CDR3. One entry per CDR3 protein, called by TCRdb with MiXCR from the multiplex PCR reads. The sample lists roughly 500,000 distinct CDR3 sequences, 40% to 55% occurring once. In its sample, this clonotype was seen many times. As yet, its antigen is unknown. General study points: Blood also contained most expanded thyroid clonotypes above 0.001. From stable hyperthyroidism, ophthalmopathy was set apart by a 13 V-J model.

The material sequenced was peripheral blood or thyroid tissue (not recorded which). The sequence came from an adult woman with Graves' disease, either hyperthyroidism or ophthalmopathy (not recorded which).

CDR3 residues: CASSPGPNEKLFF. The DNA of the CDR3 is TGTGCCAGCAGCCCGGGACCTAATGAAAAACTGTTTTTT. The gene calls are TRBV7-3 and TRBJ1-4; D perhaps matches TRBD1 (5 bases). The CDR3 consists of 13 residues. V lost 5 bases, J lost 3 bases, and 7 bases lay in between. Germline V CDR1 and CDR2: SGHTA, FQGTGA. Full variable domain (outside the CDR3, taken from reference TRBV7-3 and TRBJ1-4): GAGVSQTPSNKVTEKGKYVELRCDPISGHTALYWYRQSLGQGPEFLIYFQGTGAADDSGLPNDRFFAVRPEGSVSTLKIQRTERGDSAVYLCASSPGPNEKLFFGSGTQLSVL.